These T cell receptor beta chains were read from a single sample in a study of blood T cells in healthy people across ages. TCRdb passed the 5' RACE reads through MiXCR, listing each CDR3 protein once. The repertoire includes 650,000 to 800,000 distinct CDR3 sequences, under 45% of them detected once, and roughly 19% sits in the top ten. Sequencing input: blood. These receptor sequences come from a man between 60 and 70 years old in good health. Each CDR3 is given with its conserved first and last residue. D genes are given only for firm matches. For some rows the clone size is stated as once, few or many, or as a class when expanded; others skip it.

CDR3aa: CASSLGQGYSGANVLTF; CDR3nt: TGTGCCAGCAGCCTAGGACAGGGGTACTCTGGGGCCAACGTCCTGACTTTC; v_gene: TRBV5-5; abundance: few; d_gene: TRBD1; j_gene: TRBJ2-6
CDR3aa: CASSFVDRVGEQYF; CDR3nt: TGTGCCAGCAGCTTTGTCGACAGGGTGGGCGAGCAGTACTTC; v_gene: TRBV7-9; abundance: NA; d_gene: TRBD1; j_gene: TRBJ2-7
CDR3aa: CASSLGTRGLFF; CDR3nt: TGTGCCAGCAGCTTAGGGACCCGGGGACTGTTTTTT; v_gene: TRBV7-9; abundance: few; d_gene: NA; j_gene: TRBJ1-4
CDR3aa: CASSPDRTGLPYEQYF; CDR3nt: TGTGCCAGCAGTCCCGATCGGACAGGGCTGCCGTACGAGCAGTACTTC; v_gene: TRBV6-2/TRBV6-3; abundance: many; d_gene: TRBD1; j_gene: TRBJ2-7
CDR3aa: CSASRGVSADTQYF; CDR3nt: TGCAGTGCTAGTAGGGGGGTGAGCGCAGATACGCAGTATTTT; v_gene: TRBV20-1; abundance: many; d_gene: NA; j_gene: TRBJ2-3
CDR3aa: CASSQEGDFGGGLTSTDTQYF; CDR3nt: TGCGCCAGCAGCCAAGAGGGGGACTTCGGCGGGGGCTTAACTAGCACAGATACGCAGTATTTT; v_gene: TRBV4-3; abundance: NA; d_gene: NA; j_gene: TRBJ2-3
CDR3aa: CARNDRQATEAFF; CDR3nt: TGTGCCAGGAACGACAGACAGGCCACTGAAGCTTTCTTT; v_gene: TRBV2; abundance: NA; d_gene: NA; j_gene: TRBJ1-1
CDR3aa: CAGSFTGTVNEQYF; CDR3nt: TGTGCCGGCAGTTTCACCGGGACAGTCAACGAGCAGTACTTC; v_gene: TRBV28; abundance: NA; d_gene: TRBD1; j_gene: TRBJ2-7
CDR3aa: CSVNPGLPQETQYF; CDR3nt: TGCAGCGTCAACCCGGGACTGCCCCAAGAGACCCAGTACTTC; v_gene: TRBV29-1; abundance: NA; d_gene: NA; j_gene: TRBJ2-5
CDR3aa: CASTLGQGYEQYF; CDR3nt: TGTGCCAGCACCTTGGGACAGGGTTACGAGCAGTACTTC; v_gene: TRBV6-2/TRBV6-3; abundance: many; d_gene: TRBD1; j_gene: TRBJ2-7
CDR3aa: CASRPGPMSEQYF; CDR3nt: TGTGCCAGCAGACCGGGTCCTATGTCTGAGCAGTACTTC; v_gene: TRBV7-2; abundance: few; d_gene: NA; j_gene: TRBJ2-7
CDR3aa: CASSLMPSQGNHYGYTF; CDR3nt: TGCGCCAGCAGCTTGATGCCCTCGCAGGGGAATCACTATGGCTACACCTTC; v_gene: TRBV5-1; abundance: NA; d_gene: NA; j_gene: TRBJ1-2
CDR3aa: CASSLGTGPGRSQHF; CDR3nt: TGTGCCAGCAGCTTAGGGACAGGCCCCGGGAGGTCCCAGCATTTT; v_gene: TRBV7-8; abundance: once; d_gene: TRBD1; j_gene: TRBJ1-5
CDR3aa: CASGLVKSGTNLQETQYF; CDR3nt: TGTGCTAGTGGTTTGGTAAAGAGCGGGACTAACCTCCAAGAGACCCAGTACTTC; v_gene: TRBV12-5; abundance: few; d_gene: TRBD2; j_gene: TRBJ2-5
CDR3aa: CASSQGGIGNGYTF; CDR3nt: TGTGCCAGCAGCCAAGGGGGGATAGGGAATGGCTACACCTTC; v_gene: TRBV25-1; abundance: NA; d_gene: NA; j_gene: TRBJ1-2
CDR3aa: CASSLAGRQDSPLHF; CDR3nt: TGCGCCAGCAGCTTGGCGGGTCGGCAGGATTCACCCCTCCACTTT; v_gene: TRBV5-1; abundance: NA; d_gene: NA; j_gene: TRBJ1-6
CDR3aa: CASSHDNLGTLANYNSPLHF; CDR3nt: TGCGCCAGCAGCCACGACAACCTTGGGACACTCGCTAACTATAATTCACCCCTCCACTTT; v_gene: TRBV4-3; abundance: NA; d_gene: NA; j_gene: TRBJ1-6
CDR3aa: CSASEGVDFSSGANVLTF; CDR3nt: TGCAGTGCTAGTGAGGGGGTGGATTTTAGCTCTGGGGCCAACGTCCTGACTTTC; v_gene: TRBV20-1; abundance: NA; d_gene: NA; j_gene: TRBJ2-6